Only a few counts were recorded for the clone carrying this T cell receptor beta chain. The antigen is unknown. These data are taken from a study of response to subunit inactivated influenza vaccine. Study-level points and caveats: Researchers suggested that each seasonal influenza vaccination recruits few new T cells.

CDR1 is SNHLY and CDR2 is FYNNEI in the germline V gene. Deletions cut 0 bases from V and 7 bases from J, with 7 bases between. The CDR3 totals 12 residues. TCRdb ran MiXCR on the RT-PCR reads and lists one entry per CDR3 protein. The profile shows about 650,000 distinct CDR3 sequences, 14% of them singletons. The source of this sequence is a man aged 50 to 60 who received an inactivated influenza vaccine. This chain connects TRBV2 to TRBJ2-7, with unresolved D. The specimen comprised PBMCs from blood, sampled about 14 days before vaccination. The CDR3 DNA follows: TGTGCCAGCAGTGAAGCTAATGGGGAGCAGTACTTC. Translating it yields CASSEANGEQYF.